The 4 T cell receptor beta chains in this list originate from one sample, sequenced in a study of immunodeficiency. Only in-frame clones appear in the TCRdb table, and some are missing; sequencing was by immunoSEQ multiplex PCR. This sample yields just under 4,000 clones, of which under 95% are seen a single time; roughly 4% belongs to the top ten. Sequencing was done on a sample of CD4+ T cells from blood. Receptors originate from a human donor in good health.

The chain links TRBV2 to TRBJ1-2; D might be TRBD1 (6 bases). Germline CDR1 and CDR2: SNHLY and FYNNEI. The length of the CDR3 is 14 residues. V shed 6 bases and J shed 7 bases, with 18 bases lying between them. CDR3 bases: TGTGCCAGCAGCCCGGAATTGGCAGGGGTTGGCTACACCTTC. It specifies CASSPELAGVGYTF.

The V gene is TRBV27, the J gene TRBJ2-3; D could derive from TRBD1 or TRBD2 (5 bases each). V was trimmed by 7 bases and J by 1 base, leaving 21 bases between them. The CDR3 loop spans 17 amino acids. The germline V gene has CDR1 MNHEY and CDR2 SMNVEV (reference sequence). The CDR3 DNA reads TGTGCCAGCACCATGGGACGTTTTCAAATAGGCACAGATACGCAGTATTTT. This sequence encodes CASTMGRFQIGTDTQYF.

J is TRBJ1-4 and V is TRBV9, with 10 bases fitting TRBD1. V trimming: 3 bases; J trimming: 4 bases; junction bases outside the gene matches: 9. Germline V gives CDR1 SGDLS, CDR2 YYNGEE. The CDR3 extends over 17 amino acids. CDR3 protein: CASSGRDRGFGNEKLFF. In nucleotides, the CDR3 is TGTGCCAGCAGCGGACGGGACAGGGGTTTTGGTAATGAAAAACTGTTTTTT.

V usage is TRBV7-3 and J usage is TRBJ2-1; D not certain. Germline V gene lookup returns CDR1 SGHTA and CDR2 FQGTGA. V dropped 4 bases and J dropped 2 bases, with 6 bases sitting between them. This CDR3 is built from 13 residues. The CDR3 reads CASSSAPYNEQFF. The CDR3 DNA follows: TGTGCCAGCAGCTCGGCCCCCTACAATGAGCAGTTCTTC.